This TCR beta chain comes out of a study of T cell repertoires in cytomegalovirus infection. Background on the study: Shared public TCR beta signatures pointed to both CMV infection and a matching HLA type.

This clonotype was found a few times. Its antigen remains unidentified. Trimming took 2 bases from V and 3 from J, leaving 10 bases between them. The CDR3 sequence is 14 residues long. Germline loops: CDR1 SGHTA, CDR2 FQGNSA. Via MiXCR, TCRdb re-called the reads, giving one row per CDR3 protein. The sample lists about 470,000 distinct CDR3 sequences, about 42% occurring once. The chain couples TRBV7-2 to TRBJ2-5; D gene unclear. This clonotype originated in a human donor in good health (CMV status not recorded). Some clones in this sample may be carry-over from other donors' samples. The material sequenced was cultured PBMCs, taken from culture after CMV antigen stimulation. DNA for the CDR3: TGTGCCAGCAGCTTAAGCGCCAGAGAAGAGACCCAGTACTTC. Translated, it gives CASSLSAREETQYF.